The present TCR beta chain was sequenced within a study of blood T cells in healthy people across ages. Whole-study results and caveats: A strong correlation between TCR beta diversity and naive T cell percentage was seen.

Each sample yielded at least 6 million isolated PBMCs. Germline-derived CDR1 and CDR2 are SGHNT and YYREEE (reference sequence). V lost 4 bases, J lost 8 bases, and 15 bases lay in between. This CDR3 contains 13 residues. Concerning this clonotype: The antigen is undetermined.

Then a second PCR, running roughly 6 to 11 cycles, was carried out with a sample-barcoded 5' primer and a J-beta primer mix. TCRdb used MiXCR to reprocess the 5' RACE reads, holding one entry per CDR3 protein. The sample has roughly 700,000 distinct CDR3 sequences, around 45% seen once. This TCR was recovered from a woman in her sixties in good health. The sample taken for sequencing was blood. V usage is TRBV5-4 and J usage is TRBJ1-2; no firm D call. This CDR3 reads CASSPAERGGYTF. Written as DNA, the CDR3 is TGTGCCAGCAGCCCGGCTGAACGAGGGGGCTACACCTTC.